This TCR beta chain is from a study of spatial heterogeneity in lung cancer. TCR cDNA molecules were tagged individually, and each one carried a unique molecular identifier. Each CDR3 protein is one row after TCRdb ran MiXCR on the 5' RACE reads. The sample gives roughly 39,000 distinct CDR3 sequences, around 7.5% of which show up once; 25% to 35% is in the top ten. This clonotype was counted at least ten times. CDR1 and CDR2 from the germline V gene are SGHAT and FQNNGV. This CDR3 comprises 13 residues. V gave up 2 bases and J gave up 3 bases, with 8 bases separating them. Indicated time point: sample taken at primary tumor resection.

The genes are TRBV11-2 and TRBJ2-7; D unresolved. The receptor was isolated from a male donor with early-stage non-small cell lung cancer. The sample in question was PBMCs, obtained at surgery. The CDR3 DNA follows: TGTGCCAGCAGCTTATGGCACCACTACGAGCAGTACTTC. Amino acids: CASSLWHHYEQYF. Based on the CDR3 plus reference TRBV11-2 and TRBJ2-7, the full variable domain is EAGVAQSPRYKIIEKRQSVAFWCNPISGHATLYWYQQILGQGPKLLIQFQNNGVVDDSQLPKDRFSAERLKGVDSTLKIQPAKLEDSAVYLCASSLWHHYEQYFGPGTRLTVT.